Listed below are T cell receptor beta chains from one sample, sequenced in a study of blood T cell repertoires in COVID-19. This table comes from immunoSEQ multiplex PCR, and its TCRdb copy is limited to in-frame clones, with some not included. Of 110,000 or so clones listed, around 89% are singletons. Sequencing was carried out using peripheral blood. The origin of the receptors is a woman in her 50s with acute or convalescent COVID-19. CDR3s include the opening cysteine and the closing phenylalanine or tryptophan. The D gene is left open where the match is weak. Size tells how often a clone was seen (once, few, many) or the class of an expanded clone, and some rows leave it out.

v_gene	d_gene	j_gene	abundance	CDR3aa	CDR3nt
TRBV19	-	TRBJ1-6	-	CASSIVSGNYNSPLHF	TGTGCCAGTAGTATTGTGTCAGGGAACTATAATTCACCCCTCCACTTT
TRBV28	-	TRBJ1-1	-	CASSSPGGPNTEAFF	TGTGCCAGCAGTTCCCCTGGGGGCCCTAATACTGAAGCTTTCTTT
TRBV7-3	-	TRBJ2-3	-	CASSQEGSLLGANTQYF	TGTGCCAGCAGCCAAGAAGGGTCCCTCTTGGGGGCAAATACGCAGTATTTT
TRBV7-2	-	TRBJ1-1	-	CASSYGWPEAFF	TGTGCCAGCAGCTATGGTTGGCCTGAAGCTTTCTTT
TRBV14	TRBD2	TRBJ2-1	once	CASSQDGGLADFYNEQFF	TGTGCCAGCAGCCAAGATGGGGGACTAGCGGACTTCTACAATGAGCAGTTCTTC
TRBV2	TRBD1	TRBJ1-4	-	CASRWTGGNEKLFF	TGTGCCAGCCGATGGACAGGGGGAAATGAAAAACTGTTTTTT
TRBV5-1	TRBD2	TRBJ2-5	-	CASSTGLAGSKETQYF	TGCGCCAGCAGCACGGGACTAGCGGGGAGTAAAGAGACCCAGTACTTC
TRBV3-1/TRBV3-2	TRBD2	TRBJ2-7	-	CASSRASGGAKLYEQYF	TGTGCCAGCAGCCGAGCCTCCGGGGGGGCCAAACTCTACGAGCAGTACTTC
TRBV5-6	TRBD1	TRBJ1-2	-	CASSLGTGGGYTF	TGTGCCAGCAGCTTAGGGACAGGCGGTGGCTACACCTTC
TRBV19	TRBD1	TRBJ1-1	-	CASSPGQGAVEAFF	TGTGCCAGTAGCCCGGGACAGGGGGCGGTTGAAGCTTTCTTT
TRBV28	-	TRBJ2-7	once	CASSLFSAAGYEQYF	TGTGCCAGCAGTTTATTTTCAGCCGCGGGGTACGAGCAGTACTTC
TRBV6-2/TRBV6-3	-	TRBJ2-1	-	CASSLQVNEQFF	TGTGCCAGCAGTCTCCAGGTAAATGAGCAGTTCTTC
TRBV19	-	TRBJ2-1	-	CASSIRGQMNEQFF	TGTGCCAGTAGTATCAGGGGACAAATGAATGAGCAGTTCTTC
TRBV4-3	-	TRBJ2-3	-	CASSPGVPDTQYF	TGCGCCAGCAGCCCAGGGGTTCCAGATACGCAGTATTTT
TRBV9	-	TRBJ2-2	-	CASSPPGLITGELFF	TGTGCCAGCAGCCCTCCCGGACTGATCACCGGGGAGCTGTTTTTT
TRBV28	-	TRBJ1-2	-	CASSLADRRGNYGYTF	TGTGCCAGCAGTTTAGCGGACCGACGGGGAAACTATGGCTACACCTTC
TRBV28	TRBD2	TRBJ2-5	-	CASRVREQGTRGRGETQYF	TGTGCCAGCAGAGTCCGGGAACAAGGGACTAGGGGACGTGGTGAGACCCAGTACTTC
TRBV7-3	TRBD1	TRBJ2-1	-	CASSLAPGTANEQFF	TGTGCCAGCAGCTTGGCACCCGGGACAGCTAATGAGCAGTTCTTC
TRBV18	-	TRBJ1-1	-	CASTQQGWNTEAFF	TGTGCCAGCACCCAACAGGGTTGGAACACTGAAGCTTTCTTT
TRBV28	-	TRBJ2-1	-	CASSLLHRTYNEQFF	TGTGCCAGCAGTTTACTCCACAGAACCTACAATGAGCAGTTCTTC
TRBV28	-	TRBJ1-5	few	CASSFDSIYSNQPQHF	TGTGCCAGCAGTTTTGATAGCATTTATAGCAATCAGCCCCAGCATTTT
TRBV28	-	TRBJ1-1	-	CASSLRIARGRNTEAFF	TGTGCCAGCAGTCTTAGAATAGCGCGGGGACGGAACACTGAAGCTTTCTTT
TRBV25-1	-	TRBJ2-1	few	CASSSDRPSYNEQFF	TGTGCCAGCAGCTCAGACAGACCCTCCTACAATGAGCAGTTCTTC
TRBV9	TRBD1	TRBJ1-1	-	CASSPWDRYTEAFF	TGTGCCAGCAGCCCTTGGGACAGATACACTGAAGCTTTCTTT
TRBV28	-	TRBJ2-1	-	CASSSLKDGGNEQFF	TGTGCCAGCAGTTCCCTGAAAGATGGGGGGAATGAGCAGTTCTTC
TRBV5-6	-	TRBJ2-3	once	CASSPWADSAYPITDTQYF	TGTGCCAGCAGTCCCTGGGCCGACAGCGCTTACCCCATCACAGATACGCAGTATTTT
TRBV19	-	TRBJ1-2	-	CASSIPAGNYGYTF	TGTGCCAGTAGTATTCCGGCAGGGAACTATGGCTACACCTTC
TRBV7-3	TRBD2	TRBJ2-3	once	CASSLTSGGAGTQYF	TGTGCCAGCAGCCTAACTAGCGGGGGGGCTGGTACGCAGTATTTT
TRBV5-4	-	TRBJ1-1	-	CASSFVGGEAFF	TGTGCCAGCAGCTTCGTCGGCGGTGAAGCTTTCTTT
TRBV5-8	-	TRBJ1-5	few	CASSLNQPQHF	TGTGCCAGCAGCCTCAATCAGCCCCAGCATTTT
TRBV6-5	TRBD2	TRBJ2-7	-	CASSWATSRGPYEQYF	TGTGCCAGCAGTTGGGCGACTAGCAGAGGACCCTACGAGCAGTACTTC
TRBV7-9	TRBD1	TRBJ1-1	-	CASSSPGGQGITEAFF	TGTGCCAGCAGCTCTCCGGGTGGACAGGGCATCACTGAAGCTTTCTTT
TRBV24-1	-	TRBJ2-3	-	CATSDLYSSTDTQYF	TGTGCCACCAGTGATTTGTATAGTAGCACAGATACGCAGTATTTT
TRBV27	-	TRBJ1-5	once	CASSLGAYQPQHF	TGTGCCAGCAGTTTAGGGGCATATCAGCCCCAGCATTTT
TRBV24-1	TRBD2	TRBJ2-1	-	CATKGSGVYNEQFF	TGTGCCACCAAGGGTAGCGGGGTCTACAATGAGCAGTTCTTC
TRBV24-1	-	TRBJ2-2	-	CATSEWTSTGELFF	TGTGCCACCAGTGAGTGGACATCGACCGGGGAGCTGTTTTTT
TRBV7-2	-	TRBJ1-5	few	CASSARSVQGHQPQHF	TGTGCCAGCAGCGCTAGGTCCGTGCAGGGGCATCAGCCCCAGCATTTT